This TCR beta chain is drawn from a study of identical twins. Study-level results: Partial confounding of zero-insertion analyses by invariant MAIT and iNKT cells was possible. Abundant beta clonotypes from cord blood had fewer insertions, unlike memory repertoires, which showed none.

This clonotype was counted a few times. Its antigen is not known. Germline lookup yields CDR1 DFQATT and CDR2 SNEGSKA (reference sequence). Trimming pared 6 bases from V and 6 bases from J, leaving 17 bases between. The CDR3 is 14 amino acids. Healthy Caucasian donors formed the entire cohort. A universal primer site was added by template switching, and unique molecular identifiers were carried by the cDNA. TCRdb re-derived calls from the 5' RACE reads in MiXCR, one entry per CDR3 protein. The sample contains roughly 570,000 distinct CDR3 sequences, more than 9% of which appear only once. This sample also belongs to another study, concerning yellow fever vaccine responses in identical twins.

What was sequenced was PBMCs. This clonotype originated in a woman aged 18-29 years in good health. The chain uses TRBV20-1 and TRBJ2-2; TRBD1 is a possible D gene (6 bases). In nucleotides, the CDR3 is TGCAGTGCCCCATCGACAGGTTACGCCGGGGAGCTGTTTTTT. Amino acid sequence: CSAPSTGYAGELFF.